This TCR beta chain appears in the sequencing data of a study of OX40 agonist ivuxolimab in advanced cancers. Background on the whole study: Ivuxolimab, which targeted the costimulatory receptor OX40 (CD134), was an agonistic, fully human IgG2 monoclonal antibody. Patients were allowed to have had prior anti-PD-1, anti-PD-L1 or anti-CTLA-4 therapy, and 30% to 50% of the dose-escalation patients had previously received checkpoint inhibitors. The dose-escalation cohort was 80% to 90% male with a mean age of 60 years, ranging from roughly 23 to 79. Partial responses were achieved by three dose-escalation patients, of whom one had hepatocellular carcinoma and two had cutaneous melanoma. Of the 52 patients in dose escalation, approximately 20 had hepatocellular carcinoma, about 15 had melanoma, 9 had renal cell carcinoma and 9 had head and neck cancer. The purpose of peripheral TCRbeta sequencing was to test whether ivuxolimab changed TCR sequence diversity and led to clonal T-cell expansion. Intravenous ivuxolimab was administered to patients every 2 weeks at six dose levels: 0.01, 0.1, 0.3, 1.5, 3 and 10 mg/kg. The monotherapy dose-escalation portion (N ≈ 52 patients) of the phase I ivuxolimab trial is reported in the paper.

To sequence the TCRbeta CDR3 region, genomic DNA was isolated from the sorted cells. TCRbeta CDR3 regions were sequenced using the immunoSEQ Assay. TCRdb limited this immuneACCESS table to in-frame rearrangements with V and J called. A share of clones is missing; checked studies link under half to unresolved V genes, and the rest is unexplained. The sample table contains 72,000 or so clones; only one count was recorded for about 80% of them. Together, the top ten hold about 1.2% of the sample. V is reduced by 4 bases and J by 10 bases, leaving a spacing of 10 bases between them. Taken from the germline V gene, the CDR1 and CDR2 loops are ENHRY and SYGVKD. Its CDR3 holds 11 amino acids, cysteine through phenylalanine. CDR3 DNA is the only sequence kept; it has 33 bases, read in frame from the first base. The trial excluded patients who had a history of autoimmune disease or were on systemic immunosuppression. In every dose cohort, peripheral blood was drawn for TCR sequencing at baseline, cycle 4 day 1, and cycle 7 day 1. Samples were obtained from an open-label, multicenter, first-in-human phase I dose-escalation trial of ivuxolimab. The trial enrolled adults with locally advanced or metastatic head and neck squamous cell, hepatocellular, melanoma or renal cell carcinoma. CD4+ and CD8+ T cells were sorted separately from peripheral blood before TCR sequencing.

A remark on this clone: No antigen is known for it. The sample holds no much larger clone one base away, and base qualities are not on file.

What the study reported, not specific to this receptor: After ivuxolimab, more expanded clones were found on average in CD8+ T cells than in CD4+ T cells. Low levels of normalized T-cell clonal expansion were also seen in some nonresponding patients. In the 0.1-3.0 mg/kg groups, partial responders were among the patients with the lowest normalized peripheral clonal expansion, particularly in CD8+ T cells. Clonal expansion of both CD4+ and CD8+ blood T cells was observed from baseline to week 6 at doses 0.1 to 3.0 mg/kg. Which antigens the clonally expanded peripheral T cells were specific for was not determined.

The chain uses TRBV10-3 and TRBJ1-1, with the D gene call left open. The sequences come from CD4+ or CD8+ T cells sorted from blood, collected in a trial of the OX40 agonist ivuxolimab. The sequence was obtained from an adult with an advanced solid tumor such as melanoma, head and neck, liver or kidney cancer. The CDR3 is CAISGLNSAFF. In nucleotides, the sequence is TGTGCCATCAGTGGCTTAAATTCAGCTTTCTTT.